The clone carrying this TCR beta chain has a count of ten or more. The antigen remains undetermined. The data were taken from a study of breast tumors, draining lymph nodes, adjacent tissues. Whole-study findings and limits: Tumor T cell lymph node origin was a supported hypothesis, not proven. Tumor and nontumor repertoires were significantly more similar in luminal-like than in basal-like breast cancer. Data fit most tumor T cells coming from lymph node, expanding in tumor. Tumors had less TCR diversity than lymph nodes, more than nontumor tissue.

MiXCR, run by TCRdb on the multiplex PCR reads, gives a single entry per CDR3 protein. The sample contains fewer than 200,000 distinct CDR3 sequences, approximately 30% of which appear only once. J lost 2 bases, V lost 6 bases, and 13 bases had no gene match. The CDR3 runs 17 residues. Germline CDR1 is MGHRA and CDR2 is YSYEKL. Breast cancer patients provided tissue from their axillary draining lymph nodes. The clonotype originates from a female donor with breast cancer. Some clones in this sample may be carry-over from other donors' samples. This sequence joins TRBV4-1 and TRBJ1-2; 9 bases fit TRBD1. Sequencing was carried out using axillary lymph node tissue. The CDR3 reads CASSPGTGYFSNYGYTF. CDR3 nucleotides: TGCGCCAGCAGTCCCGGGACAGGGTATTTTTCCAACTATGGCTACACCTTC.